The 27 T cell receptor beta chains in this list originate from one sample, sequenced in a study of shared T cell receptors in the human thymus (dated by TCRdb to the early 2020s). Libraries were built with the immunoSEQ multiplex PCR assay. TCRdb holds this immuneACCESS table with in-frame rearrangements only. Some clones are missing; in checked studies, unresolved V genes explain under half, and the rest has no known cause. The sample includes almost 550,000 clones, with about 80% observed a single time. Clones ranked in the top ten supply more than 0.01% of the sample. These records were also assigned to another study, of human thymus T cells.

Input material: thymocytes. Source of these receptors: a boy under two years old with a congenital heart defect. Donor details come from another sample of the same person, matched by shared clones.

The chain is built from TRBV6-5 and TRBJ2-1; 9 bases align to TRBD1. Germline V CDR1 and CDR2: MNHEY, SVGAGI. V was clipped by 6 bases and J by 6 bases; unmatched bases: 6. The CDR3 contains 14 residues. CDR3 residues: CASRGGQGGNEQFF. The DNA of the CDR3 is TGTGCCAGCAGAGGGGGACAGGGAGGCAATGAGCAGTTCTTC.

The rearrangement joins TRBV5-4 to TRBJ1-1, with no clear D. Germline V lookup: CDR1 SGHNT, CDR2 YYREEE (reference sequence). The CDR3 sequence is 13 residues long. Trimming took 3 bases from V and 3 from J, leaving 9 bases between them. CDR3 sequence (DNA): TGTGCCAGCAGCTCCGGGGTCGACACTGAAGCTTTCTTT. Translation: CASSSGVDTEAFF.

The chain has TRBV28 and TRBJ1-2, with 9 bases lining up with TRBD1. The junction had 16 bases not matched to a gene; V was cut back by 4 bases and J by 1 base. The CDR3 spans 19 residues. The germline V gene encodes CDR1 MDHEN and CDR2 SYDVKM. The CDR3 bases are TGTGCCAGCAGTTCGGAACTCCGGGACAGGGAGCCCCGTAACTATGGCTACACCTTC. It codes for CASSSELRDREPRNYGYTF.

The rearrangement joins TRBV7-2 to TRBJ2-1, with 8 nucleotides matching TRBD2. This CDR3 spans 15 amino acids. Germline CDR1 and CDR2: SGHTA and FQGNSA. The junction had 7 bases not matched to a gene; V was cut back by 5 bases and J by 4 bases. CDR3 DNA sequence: TGTGCCAGCAGCCCTCAGCGGGAGCCATACAATGAGCAGTTCTTC. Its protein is CASSPQREPYNEQFF. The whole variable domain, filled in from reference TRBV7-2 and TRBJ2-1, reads GAGVSQSPSNKVTEKGKDVELRCDPISGHTALYWYRQSLGQGLEFLIYFQGNSAPDKSGLPSDRFSAERTGGSVSTLTIQRTQQEDSAVYLCASSPQREPYNEQFFGPGTRLTVL.

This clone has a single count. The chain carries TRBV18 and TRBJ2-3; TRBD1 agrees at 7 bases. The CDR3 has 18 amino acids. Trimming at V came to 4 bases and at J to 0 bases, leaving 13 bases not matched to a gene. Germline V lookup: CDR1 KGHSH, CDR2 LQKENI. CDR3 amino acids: CASSRYSIRTGSTDTQYF. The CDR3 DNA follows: TGTGCCAGCTCACGATACTCGATAAGGACAGGCAGCACAGATACGCAGTATTTT.

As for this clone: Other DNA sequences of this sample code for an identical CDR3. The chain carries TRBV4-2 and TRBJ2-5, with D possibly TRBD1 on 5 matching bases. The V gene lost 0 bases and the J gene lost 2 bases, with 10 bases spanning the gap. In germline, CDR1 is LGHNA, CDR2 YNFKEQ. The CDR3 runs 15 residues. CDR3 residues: CASSQEGRGQETQYF. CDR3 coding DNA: TGTGCCAGCAGCCAAGAGGGTAGGGGTCAAGAGACCCAGTACTTC.

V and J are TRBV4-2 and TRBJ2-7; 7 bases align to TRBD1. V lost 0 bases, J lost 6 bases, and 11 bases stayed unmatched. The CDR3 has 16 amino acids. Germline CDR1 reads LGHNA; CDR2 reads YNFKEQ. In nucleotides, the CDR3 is TGTGCCAGCAGCCAAGAGACAGGGTTTAACTCTAGCGAGCAGTACTTC. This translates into CASSQETGFNSSEQYF.

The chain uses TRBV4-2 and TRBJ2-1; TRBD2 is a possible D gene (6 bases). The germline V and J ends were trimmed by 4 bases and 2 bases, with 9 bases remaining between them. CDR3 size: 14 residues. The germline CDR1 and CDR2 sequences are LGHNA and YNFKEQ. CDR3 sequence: CASSPGTAYNEQFF. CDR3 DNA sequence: TGTGCCAGCAGCCCCGGGACTGCCTACAATGAGCAGTTCTTC.

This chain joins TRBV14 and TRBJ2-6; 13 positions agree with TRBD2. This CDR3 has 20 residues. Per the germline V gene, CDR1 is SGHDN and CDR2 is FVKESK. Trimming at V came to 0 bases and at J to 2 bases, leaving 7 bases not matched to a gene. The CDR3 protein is CASSQDMTSGRSTGANVLTF. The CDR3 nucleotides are TGTGCCAGCAGCCAAGATATGACTAGCGGGAGGAGTACTGGGGCCAACGTCCTGACTTTC. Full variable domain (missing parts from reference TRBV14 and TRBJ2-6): EAGVTQFPSHSVIEKGQTVTLRCDPISGHDNLYWYRRVMGKEIKFLLHFVKESKQDESGMPNNRFLAERTGGTYSTLKVQPAELEDSGVYFCASSQDMTSGRSTGANVLTFGAGSRLTVL.

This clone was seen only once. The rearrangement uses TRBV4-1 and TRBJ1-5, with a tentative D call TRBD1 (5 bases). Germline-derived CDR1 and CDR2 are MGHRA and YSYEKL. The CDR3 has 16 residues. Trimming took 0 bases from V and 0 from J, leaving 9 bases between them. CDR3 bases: TGCGCCAGCAGCCAAGAGGGGGGGGATAGCAATCAGCCCCAGCATTTT. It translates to CASSQEGGDSNQPQHF.

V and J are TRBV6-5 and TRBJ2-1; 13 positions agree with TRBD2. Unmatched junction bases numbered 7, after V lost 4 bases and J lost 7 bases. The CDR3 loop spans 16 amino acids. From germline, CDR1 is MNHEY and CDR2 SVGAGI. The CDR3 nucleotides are TGTGCCAGCAGTTTACCGGGACTAGCGGGAAGTAATGAGCAGTTCTTC. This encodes CASSLPGLAGSNEQFF.

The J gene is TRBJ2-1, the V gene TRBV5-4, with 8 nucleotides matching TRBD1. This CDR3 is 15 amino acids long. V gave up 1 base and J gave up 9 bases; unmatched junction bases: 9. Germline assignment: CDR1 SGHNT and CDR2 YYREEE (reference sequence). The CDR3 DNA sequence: TGTGCCAGCAGCTTGACCGGACAGGGTGAGGGTGAGCAGTTCTTC. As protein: CASSLTGQGEGEQFF.

CDR3 sequence reads: CASSSTSNQPQHF. CDR3 nucleotides: TGTGCCAGCAGCTCGACAAGCAATCAGCCCCAGCATTTT. The chain links TRBV7-9 to TRBJ1-5; D unclear. Per the germline V gene, CDR1 is SEHNR and CDR2 is FQNEAQ (reference sequence). V lost 4 bases, J lost 1 base, and 5 bases lay in between. This CDR3 has 13 residues.

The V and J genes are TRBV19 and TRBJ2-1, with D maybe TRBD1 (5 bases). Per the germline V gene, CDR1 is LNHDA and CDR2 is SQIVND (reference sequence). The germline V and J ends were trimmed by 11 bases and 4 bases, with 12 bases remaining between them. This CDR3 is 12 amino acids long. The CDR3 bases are TGTGCCGCAGGGTTCACATACAATGAGCAGTTCTTC. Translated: CAAGFTYNEQFF.

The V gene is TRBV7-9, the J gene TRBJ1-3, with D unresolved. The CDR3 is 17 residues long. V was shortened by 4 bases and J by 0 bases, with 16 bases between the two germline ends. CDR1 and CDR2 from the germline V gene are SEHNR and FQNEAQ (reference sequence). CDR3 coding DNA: TGTGCCAGCAGCTATCCCGCGCGGGAGAGCTCTGGAAACACCATATATTTT. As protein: CASSYPARESSGNTIYF.

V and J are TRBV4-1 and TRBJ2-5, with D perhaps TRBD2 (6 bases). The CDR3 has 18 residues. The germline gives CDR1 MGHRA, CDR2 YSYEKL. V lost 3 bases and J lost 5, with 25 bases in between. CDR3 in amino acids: CASSQDKDAGPWRETQYF. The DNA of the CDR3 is TGCGCCAGCAGCCAGGACAAAGATGCGGGACCTTGGAGGGAGACCCAGTACTTC.

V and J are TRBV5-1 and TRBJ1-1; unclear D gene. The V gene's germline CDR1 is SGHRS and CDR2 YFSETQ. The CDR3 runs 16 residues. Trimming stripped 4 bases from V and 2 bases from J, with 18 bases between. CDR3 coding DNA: TGCGCCAGCAGCCCGAGGGATGAAGGGATAAACACTGAAGCTTTCTTT. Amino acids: CASSPRDEGINTEAFF.

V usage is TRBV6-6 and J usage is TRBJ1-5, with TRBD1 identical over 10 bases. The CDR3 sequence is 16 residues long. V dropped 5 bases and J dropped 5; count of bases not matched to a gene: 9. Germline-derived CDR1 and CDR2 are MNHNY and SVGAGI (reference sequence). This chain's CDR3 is CASSADDRGHDQPQHF. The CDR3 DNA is TGTGCCAGCAGTGCCGACGACAGGGGGCACGATCAGCCCCAGCATTTT.

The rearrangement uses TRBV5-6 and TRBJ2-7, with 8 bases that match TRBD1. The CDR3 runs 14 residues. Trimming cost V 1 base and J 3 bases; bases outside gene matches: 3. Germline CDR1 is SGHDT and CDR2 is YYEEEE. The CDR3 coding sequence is TGTGCCAGCAGCTTGCAAGGGACAGGCTACGAGCAGTACTTC. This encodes CASSLQGTGYEQYF.

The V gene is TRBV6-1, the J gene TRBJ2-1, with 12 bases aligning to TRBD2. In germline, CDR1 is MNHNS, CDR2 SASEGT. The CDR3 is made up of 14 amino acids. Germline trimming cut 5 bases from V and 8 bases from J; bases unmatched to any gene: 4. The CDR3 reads CASSTGLAGYEQFF. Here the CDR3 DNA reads TGTGCCAGCAGTACCGGACTAGCGGGGTATGAGCAGTTCTTC.

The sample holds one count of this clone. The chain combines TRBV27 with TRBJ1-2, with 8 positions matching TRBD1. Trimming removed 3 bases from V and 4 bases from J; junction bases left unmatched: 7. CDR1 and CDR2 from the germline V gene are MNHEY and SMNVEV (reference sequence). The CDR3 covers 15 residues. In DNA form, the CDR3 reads TGTGCCAGCAGTTTGTCCGGACAGGGTGCCTATGGCTACACCTTC. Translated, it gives CASSLSGQGAYGYTF.

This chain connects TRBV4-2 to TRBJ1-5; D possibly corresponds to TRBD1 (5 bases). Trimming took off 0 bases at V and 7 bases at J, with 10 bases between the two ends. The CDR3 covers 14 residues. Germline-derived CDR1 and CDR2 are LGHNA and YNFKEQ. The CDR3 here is CASSQEAGSQPQHF. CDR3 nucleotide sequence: TGTGCCAGCAGCCAAGAAGCAGGGTCCCAGCCCCAGCATTTT.

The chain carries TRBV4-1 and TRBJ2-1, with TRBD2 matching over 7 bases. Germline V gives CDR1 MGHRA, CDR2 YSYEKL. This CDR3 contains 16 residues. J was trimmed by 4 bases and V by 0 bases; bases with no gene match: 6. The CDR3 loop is CASSQEGGRGYNEQFF. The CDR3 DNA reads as TGCGCCAGCAGCCAAGAAGGCGGGAGAGGTTACAATGAGCAGTTCTTC.

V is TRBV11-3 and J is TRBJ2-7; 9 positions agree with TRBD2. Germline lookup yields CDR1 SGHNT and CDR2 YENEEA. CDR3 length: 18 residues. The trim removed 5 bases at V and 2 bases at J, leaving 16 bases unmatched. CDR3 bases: TGTGCCAGCAGCAGGACTAGCGAGATTGGACCCCCTCCCTACGAGCAGTACTTC. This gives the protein CASSRTSEIGPPPYEQYF.

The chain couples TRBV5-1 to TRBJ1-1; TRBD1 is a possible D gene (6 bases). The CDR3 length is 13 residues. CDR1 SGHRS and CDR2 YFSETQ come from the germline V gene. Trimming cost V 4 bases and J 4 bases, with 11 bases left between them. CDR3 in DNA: TGCGCCAGCAGCCCGGGGGGCATCACTGAAGCTTTCTTT. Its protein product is CASSPGGITEAFF.

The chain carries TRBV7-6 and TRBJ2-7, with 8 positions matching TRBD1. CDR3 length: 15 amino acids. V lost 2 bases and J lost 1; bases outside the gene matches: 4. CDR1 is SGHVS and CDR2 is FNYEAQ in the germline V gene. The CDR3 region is CASSLRTGTSYEQYF. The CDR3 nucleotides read TGTGCCAGCAGCTTAAGGACAGGGACTTCCTACGAGCAGTACTTC.

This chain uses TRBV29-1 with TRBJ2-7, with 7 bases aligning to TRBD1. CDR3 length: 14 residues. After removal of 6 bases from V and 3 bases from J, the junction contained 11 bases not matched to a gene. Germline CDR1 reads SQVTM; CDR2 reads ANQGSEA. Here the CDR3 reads CSVRGQGTHYEQYF. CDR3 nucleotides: TGCAGCGTGAGGGGGCAGGGTACGCACTACGAGCAGTACTTC.